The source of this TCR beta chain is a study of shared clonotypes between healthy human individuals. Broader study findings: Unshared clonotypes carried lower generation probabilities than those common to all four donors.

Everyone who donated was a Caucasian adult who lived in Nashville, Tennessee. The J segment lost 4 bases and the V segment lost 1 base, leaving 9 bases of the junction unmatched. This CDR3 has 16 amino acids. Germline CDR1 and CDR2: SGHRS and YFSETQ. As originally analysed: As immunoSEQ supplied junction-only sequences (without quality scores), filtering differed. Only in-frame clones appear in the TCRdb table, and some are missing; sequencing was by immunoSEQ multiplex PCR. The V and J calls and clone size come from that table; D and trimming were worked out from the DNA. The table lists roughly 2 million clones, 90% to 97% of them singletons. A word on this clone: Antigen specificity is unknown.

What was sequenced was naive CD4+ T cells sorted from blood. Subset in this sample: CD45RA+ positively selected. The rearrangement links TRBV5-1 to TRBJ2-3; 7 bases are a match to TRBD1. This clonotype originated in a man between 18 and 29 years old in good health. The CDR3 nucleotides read TGCGCCAGCAGCTTGTTGCAGGGGGTGGGCGCAGATACGCAGTATTTT. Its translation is CASSLLQGVGADTQYF.